Here is one T cell receptor (beta chain) with its context. Its antigen is not known. TCRdb reprocessed the 5' RACE reads with MiXCR, giving one entry per CDR3 protein. The sample consists of around 440,000 distinct CDR3 sequences, roughly 20% of them appearing once. This sample stems from a study of T-cell memory formation after mild COVID-19. On the study more broadly: The two donors had largely donor-specific TCR clusters. Findings and limits, study-wide: Later expanders leaned CD4+, whereas day 15 to 85 contracting clones were balanced CD4/CD8.

The sample comprised PBMCs or a T cell subset sorted from them (not recorded which). This clonotype was sampled from an adult woman who had mild COVID-19 (a few samples of this study predate the infection). Cell type and time point are not known.

CDR3 sequence (DNA): TGCGCCAGCAGCCAAGAGGCGATCGAGCTTGCGAACACCGGGGAGCTGTTTTTT. It specifies CASSQEAIELANTGELFF. The V and J genes are TRBV4-1 and TRBJ2-2; D is uncertain. V was cut by 0 bases and J by 0 bases, with 14 bases left in between. The length of the CDR3 is 18 residues. The germline gives CDR1 MGHRA, CDR2 YSYEKL.